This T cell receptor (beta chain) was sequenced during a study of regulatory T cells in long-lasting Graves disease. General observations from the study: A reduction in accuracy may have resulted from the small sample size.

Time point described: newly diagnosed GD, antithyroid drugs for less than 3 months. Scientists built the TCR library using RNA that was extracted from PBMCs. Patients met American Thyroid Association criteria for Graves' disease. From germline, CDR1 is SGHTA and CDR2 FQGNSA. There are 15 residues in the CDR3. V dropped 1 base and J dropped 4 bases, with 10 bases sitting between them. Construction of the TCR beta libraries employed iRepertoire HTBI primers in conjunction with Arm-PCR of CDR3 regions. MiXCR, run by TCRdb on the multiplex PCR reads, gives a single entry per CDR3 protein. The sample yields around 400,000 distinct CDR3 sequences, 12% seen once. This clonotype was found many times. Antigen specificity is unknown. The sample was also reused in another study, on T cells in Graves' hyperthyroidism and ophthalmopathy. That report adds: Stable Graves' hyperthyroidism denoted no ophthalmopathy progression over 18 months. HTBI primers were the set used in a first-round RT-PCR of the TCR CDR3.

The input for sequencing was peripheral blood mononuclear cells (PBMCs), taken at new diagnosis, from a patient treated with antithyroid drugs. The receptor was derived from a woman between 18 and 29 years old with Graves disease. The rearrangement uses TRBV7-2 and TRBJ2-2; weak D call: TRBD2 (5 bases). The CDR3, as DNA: TGTGCCAGCAGCTTAGGGGTGGGGAGCACCGGGGAGCTGTTTTTT. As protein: CASSLGVGSTGELFF.